This TCR beta chain was retrieved from a study of cytotoxic CD8 clonotypes in ibrutinib-treated CLL (dated by TCRdb to the early 2020s). Broadly, across the study: The cohort was composed of about 10 relapsed/refractory and fewer than 16 treatment-naive patients; IGHV unmutated status was identified in fewer than 18 patients. Responses were partial in roughly 25 patients and complete in 2; after median approximately 5.5 years follow-up, some 15 stayed in remission and 12 progressed. Samples at response were collected after a median of around twelve months of treatment, with a range of about 6 to 36 months. Samples averaged approximately 250,000 productive templates and approximately 100,000 productive rearrangements. Longitudinal samples were available for about 30% of the roughly 86 trial participants. Cryopreserved peripheral blood mononuclear cells were collected before treatment, at response, and at either disease progression or sustained remission. Every remission and progressive disease sample was obtained while ibrutinib was still being received by the patients.

The time point label corresponds to: around 25 months on ibrutinib. For TCR beta library preparation, approximately 2 micrograms of genomic DNA was extracted from cryopreserved PBMCs. High-throughput TCR beta sequencing was performed on longitudinal blood samples from CLL patients receiving ibrutinib monotherapy. The patients took part in an open-label, single-center phase 2 trial of ibrutinib monotherapy. Looking up the germline V gene yields CDR1 SGHTA and CDR2 FQGNSA. Counted from cysteine to phenylalanine, this CDR3 has 16 amino acids. Only the CDR3 part of the read is kept: 48 bases, read in frame from the first base. At the junction V is shortened by 4 bases and J by 10 bases; bases outside the gene matches: 16. The full study reports these points: Clonality rose at ibrutinib response, remained stable during sustained remission, and dropped back toward baseline at progression. Sampling times were not matched between sustained-remission and progressing patients, and lymph node repertoires were not studied. Baseline clonality exceeded that of age-matched healthy donors and correlated strongly with circulating CD8+ T-cell counts. Public clonotypes were found to be uncommon and were observed to contract or remain stable during treatment; the increase in clonality was shown to reflect expansion of private clonotypes at ibrutinib response.

Comment on this clone: What this receptor recognizes is not known. The input lacks base qualities; no much larger clone sits a single base away.

The goal of deep resolution MiSeq sequencing was a depth between 1 in 1 million and 1 in 200,000 T cells, and coverage averaged 10x per clonotype. The immunoSEQ hsTCRB Kit was used to generate the TCR beta libraries. Turning to the authors' computational methods: Data were analyzed with ImmunoSEQ Data Assistant and ImmunoSEQ Analyzer, with V, D and J genes assigned per IMGT definitions. Clonality, which ranges from 0 to 1, was calculated as one minus the normalized Shannon entropy of productive rearrangement frequencies. Public clonotype analysis was restricted to overrepresented clonotypes comprising at least 0.05% of each patient's repertoire. Some 12 age-matched healthy donor repertoires from immuneACCESS served as clonality controls. Drawn from immuneACCESS, this table holds only the in-frame rearrangements with V and J called that TCRdb kept. Clones are partly lost; checked studies trace under half to an unresolved V gene and leave the rest unexplained. V, J and clone size derive from that table, while D and trimming were established from the DNA sequence. This sample lists about 200,000 clones; around 72% were detected once. The top ten hold 13% of the sample.

The sample was PBMCs, taken after 24 months of ibrutinib treatment. The chain was built from TRBV7-2 and TRBJ2-1; 7 nucleotides in the junction match TRBD2. This clonotype originated in a human donor with chronic lymphocytic leukemia. The CDR3 has the sequence CASSSMAGASLDEQFF. The sequence in DNA is TGTGCCAGCAGCTCCATGGCGGGAGCGTCGCTCGACGAGCAGTTCTTC.